This record covers a single TCR beta chain. Its antigen remains unidentified. The sample is drawn from a study of OX40 agonist ivuxolimab in advanced cancers. Study details: At 0.01 to 10 mg/kg, ivuxolimab was administered intravenously to patients every 2 weeks. Each dose-escalation patient presented with hepatocellular carcinoma, melanoma, renal cell or head and neck cancer. Study-level results: Within 6 weeks, CD4+ and CD8+ blood T cells expanded clonally at 0.1 to 3.0 mg/kg.

Germline assignment: CDR1 SGHRS and CDR2 YFSETQ. CDR3 length: 15 amino acids. Deletions cut 0 bases from V and 1 base from J, with 11 bases between. The protocol was immunoSEQ multiplex PCR, while the TCRdb copy is restricted to in-frame clones and leaves out a portion. This table has roughly 62,000 clones, around 90% appearing once. At baseline, cycle 4 day 1, and cycle 7 day 1, blood was sampled. Sequenced here: CD4+ or CD8+ T cells sorted from blood, sampled in a trial of the OX40 agonist ivuxolimab. The sequence was collected from an adult with an advanced solid tumor such as melanoma, head and neck, liver or kidney cancer. This chain joins TRBV5-1 and TRBJ2-7; D may be TRBD2 (6 bases). Here the CDR3 DNA reads TGCGCCAGCAGCTTGGCCCCGGGAGTGTCCTACGAGCAGTACTTC. This encodes CASSLAPGVSYEQYF.